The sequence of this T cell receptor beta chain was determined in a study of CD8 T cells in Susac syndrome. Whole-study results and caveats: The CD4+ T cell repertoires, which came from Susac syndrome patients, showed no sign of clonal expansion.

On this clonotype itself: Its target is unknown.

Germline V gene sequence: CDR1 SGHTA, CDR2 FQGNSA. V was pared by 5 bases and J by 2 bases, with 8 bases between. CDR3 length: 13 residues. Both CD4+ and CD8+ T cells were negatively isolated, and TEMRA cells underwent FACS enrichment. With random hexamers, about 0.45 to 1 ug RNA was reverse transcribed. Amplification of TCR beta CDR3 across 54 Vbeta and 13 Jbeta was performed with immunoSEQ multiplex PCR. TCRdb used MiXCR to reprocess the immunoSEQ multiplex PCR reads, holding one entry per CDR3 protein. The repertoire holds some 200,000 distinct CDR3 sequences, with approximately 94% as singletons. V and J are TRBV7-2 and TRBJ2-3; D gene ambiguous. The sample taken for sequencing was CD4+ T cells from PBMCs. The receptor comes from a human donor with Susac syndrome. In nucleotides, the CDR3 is TGTGCCAGCAGCAACCGATTCACAGATACGCAGTATTTT. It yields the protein CASSNRFTDTQYF.